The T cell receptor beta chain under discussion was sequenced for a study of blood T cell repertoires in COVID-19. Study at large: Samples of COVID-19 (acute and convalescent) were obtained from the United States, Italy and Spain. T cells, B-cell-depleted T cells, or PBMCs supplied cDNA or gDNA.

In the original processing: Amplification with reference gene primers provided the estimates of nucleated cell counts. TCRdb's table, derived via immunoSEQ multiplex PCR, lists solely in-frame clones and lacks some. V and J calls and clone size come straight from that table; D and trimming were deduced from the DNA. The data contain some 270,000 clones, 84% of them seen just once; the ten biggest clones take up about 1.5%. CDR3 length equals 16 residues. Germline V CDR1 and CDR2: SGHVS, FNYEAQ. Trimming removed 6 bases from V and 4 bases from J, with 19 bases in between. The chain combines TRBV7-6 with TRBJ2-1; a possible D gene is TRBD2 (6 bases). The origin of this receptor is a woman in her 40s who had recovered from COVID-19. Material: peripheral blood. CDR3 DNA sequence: TGTGCCAGCAGTCCCCTGGGGGGTGTAAGGTACAATGAGCAGTTCTTC. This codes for CASSPLGGVRYNEQFF.